Listed below are T cell receptor beta chains from one sample, sequenced in a study of low-dose radiotherapy and immunotherapy resistance in tumors. Using its own MiXCR run on the reads, TCRdb lists one record per CDR3 protein. This sample carries tens of thousands of distinct CDR3 sequences, less than 20% of them seen once, and the ten largest clones take 1.1% to 1.5%. The sample here was PBMCs, taken after low-dose radiotherapy plus immunotherapy. These receptors were obtained from a male donor with prostate cancer. The CDR3 runs from the conserved cysteine through the conserved F or W. The D gene is left open where the match is weak. Not all rows give a size; the values are once, few, many and, for expanded clones, a class.

j_call,v_call,clone_size,d_call,cdr3_aa,cdr3_nt
TRBJ2-7,TRBV28,many,TRBD1,CASTSGTGFSYEQYF,TGTGCCAGCACCTCCGGGACAGGGTTTTCCTACGAGCAGTACTTC
TRBJ1-5,TRBV5-5,many,TRBD1,CASSFLTGNSNQPQHF,TGTGCCAGCAGCTTTTTGACAGGGAATAGCAATCAGCCCCAGCATTTT
TRBJ2-5,TRBV6-2/TRBV6-3,many,-,CASSSGRETQYF,TGTGCCAGCAGCTCCGGTAGAGAGACCCAGTACTTC
TRBJ1-6,TRBV29-1,many,TRBD1,CSVETGGGSPLHF,TGCAGCGTCGAGACAGGGGGCGGCTCACCCCTCCACTTT
TRBJ1-1,TRBV29-1,many,-,CSVSTWRTEAFF,TGCAGCGTTAGTACTTGGCGGACTGAAGCTTTCTTT
TRBJ2-2,TRBV6-2/TRBV6-3,many,-,CASRARANTGELFF,TGTGCCAGCAGGGCCAGAGCGAACACCGGGGAGCTGTTTTTT
TRBJ2-6,TRBV5-1,-,TRBD2,CASSLDPAGWTGANVLTF,TGCGCCAGCAGCTTGGATCCAGCGGGGTGGACTGGGGCCAACGTCCTGACTTTC
TRBJ1-1,TRBV2,-,-,CASIPTVNTEAFF,TGTGCCAGCATCCCGACAGTAAACACTGAAGCTTTCTTT
TRBJ2-5,TRBV7-8,many,TRBD2,CASSPGRLAVQETQYF,TGTGCCAGCAGCCCTGGCCGGCTAGCGGTCCAAGAGACCCAGTACTTC
TRBJ2-7,TRBV3-1,many,-,CASSQARSANAYEQYF,TGTGCCAGCAGCCAAGCCCGATCAGCAAACGCCTACGAGCAGTACTTC
TRBJ2-7,TRBV29-1,many,-,CSATNRENTYEQYF,TGCAGCGCTACTAACAGGGAAAATACCTACGAGCAGTACTTC
TRBJ2-5,TRBV2,many,TRBD1,CASSGSRGETQYF,TGTGCCAGCAGTGGGAGCAGGGGGGAGACCCAGTACTTC
TRBJ2-1,TRBV5-1,many,TRBD2,CASSFGGRGTSGLYSEQFF,TGCGCCAGCAGCTTCGGGGGGCGAGGGACTAGCGGGTTATACAGTGAGCAGTTCTTC
TRBJ2-7,TRBV5-1,-,TRBD2,CASSLTSGTPASSYEQYF,TGCGCCAGCAGCTTGACTAGCGGGACGCCGGCTTCTTCCTACGAGCAGTACTTC
TRBJ2-1,TRBV7-2,once,TRBD2,CASSLAGTSGGFYNEQFF,TGTGCCAGCAGCTTGGCGGGGACTAGCGGGGGATTTTACAATGAGCAGTTCTTC
TRBJ2-2,TRBV5-6,many,-,CASSRWGTDTGELFF,TGTGCCAGCAGCCGGTGGGGGACGGACACCGGGGAGCTGTTTTTT
TRBJ2-1,TRBV14,many,-,CASSLHRDRNEQFF,TGTGCCAGCAGCCTCCACAGGGATCGCAATGAGCAGTTCTTC
TRBJ1-4,TRBV11-2,many,-,CASSLGGGQEKLFF,TGTGCCAGCAGCTTAGGAGGGGGTCAAGAAAAACTGTTTTTT
TRBJ2-6,TRBV5-4,many,-,CASSSKAGPGANVLTF,TGTGCCAGCAGCTCCAAAGCGGGCCCTGGGGCCAACGTCCTGACTTTC
TRBJ1-2,TRBV5-6,many,-,CASSLAPENYGYTF,TGTGCCAGCAGCTTGGCCCCGGAAAACTATGGCTACACCTTC
TRBJ2-7,TRBV27,many,-,CASSSPQRRNEQYF,TGTGCCAGCAGCTCGCCCCAGCGGAGGAACGAGCAGTACTTC
TRBJ1-2,TRBV6-2/TRBV6-3,-,-,CASSEGLAMGYTF,TGTGCCAGCAGTGAAGGTTTGGCGATGGGCTACACCTTC
TRBJ2-7,TRBV20-1,-,-,CSAMALSEQYF,TGCAGTGCTATGGCACTGAGCGAGCAGTACTTC
TRBJ1-2,TRBV30,many,-,CAWSLNPYPNYGYTF,TGTGCCTGGAGTTTAAACCCGTATCCGAACTATGGCTACACCTTC
TRBJ1-5,TRBV24-1,many,-,CATSDAGTTTNQPQHF,TGTGCCACCAGTGATGCAGGCACAACGACAAATCAGCCCCAGCATTTT
TRBJ2-7,TRBV7-2,many,TRBD2,CASRVGTSLSDEQYF,TGTGCCAGCAGGGTAGGGACTAGCCTGTCCGACGAGCAGTACTTC
TRBJ2-7,TRBV7-2,many,TRBD2,CASSLGLAGALQYF,TGTGCCAGCAGCTTGGGACTAGCGGGAGCATTGCAGTACTTC
TRBJ2-7,TRBV19,many,-,CASSRGRQSYEQYF,TGTGCCAGTAGTAGAGGCCGGCAGTCCTACGAGCAGTACTTC
TRBJ2-4,TRBV29-1,many,TRBD2,CSVSPPGGAKNIQYF,TGCAGCGTCTCCCCCCCGGGGGGTGCCAAAAACATTCAGTACTTC
TRBJ2-7,TRBV28,many,-,CASSPITGLTIDYEQYF,TGTGCCAGCAGTCCTATCACGGGACTCACCATAGACTACGAGCAGTACTTC
TRBJ1-6,TRBV7-2,many,-,CASSLRSGTLHF,TGTGCCAGCAGCTTACGGAGTGGCACCCTCCACTTT
TRBJ1-5,TRBV27,many,-,CASSPAGGQPQHF,TGTGCCAGCTCACCCGCGGGGGGACAGCCCCAGCATTTT
TRBJ1-5,TRBV12-3/TRBV12-4,many,TRBD1,CASRDRGREQPQHF,TGTGCCAGCAGGGACAGGGGTAGGGAGCAGCCCCAGCATTTT
TRBJ2-5,TRBV5-6,few,-,CASSFFGPNQETQYF,TGTGCCAGCAGCTTTTTCGGACCGAACCAAGAGACCCAGTACTTC
TRBJ2-2,TRBV6-2/TRBV6-3,many,-,CASNRPTNTGELFF,TGTGCCAGCAATAGACCGACGAACACCGGGGAGCTGTTTTTT
TRBJ2-3,TRBV20-1,many,-,CSATWGVDTQYF,TGCAGTGCCACTTGGGGGGTAGATACGCAGTATTTT
TRBJ2-5,TRBV5-1,-,-,CASRGNQETQYF,TGCGCCAGCAGAGGGAACCAAGAGACCCAGTACTTC
TRBJ2-5,TRBV29-1,many,TRBD1,CSVVVGSSGGETQYF,TGCAGCGTTGTGGTAGGCAGCTCAGGGGGAGAGACCCAGTACTTC
TRBJ2-2,TRBV11-2,many,-,CASSLLGNTGELFF,TGTGCCAGCAGCTTATTAGGGAACACCGGGGAGCTGTTTTTT
TRBJ2-5,TRBV20-1,many,-,CSARDLFGSLETQYF,TGCAGTGCTAGAGATCTGTTCGGGAGTTTAGAGACCCAGTACTTC
TRBJ1-2,TRBV7-2,many,TRBD1,CASTPPDRANGYTF,TGTGCCAGCACCCCCCCGGACAGGGCTAATGGCTACACCTTC
TRBJ2-7,TRBV20-1,many,TRBD2,CSARGGGSPASYEQYF,TGCAGTGCTAGAGGGGGCGGGAGTCCCGCCTCGTACGAGCAGTACTTC
TRBJ2-1,TRBV10-2,-,-,CASSAGRGDYNEQFF,TGCGCCAGCAGTGCGGGCAGGGGGGACTACAATGAGCAGTTCTTC
TRBJ2-7,TRBV28,-,-,CASRPGGLRFEQYF,TGTGCCAGCAGGCCGGGGGGCCTGAGGTTCGAGCAGTACTTC
TRBJ2-2,TRBV6-2/TRBV6-3,many,-,CASSYSISLTGELFF,TGTGCCAGCAGTTACTCGATTTCCCTCACCGGGGAGCTGTTTTTT
TRBJ2-3,TRBV5-4,-,-,CASSLGYSRGTDTQYF,TGTGCCAGCAGCTTGGGGTACAGCCGGGGAACAGATACGCAGTATTTT
TRBJ2-3,TRBV2,few,-,CASSDIVRTGGTQYF,TGTGCCAGCAGTGACATCGTACGGACAGGAGGGACGCAGTATTTT
TRBJ1-4,TRBV19,many,-,CASSPSGSPNEKLFF,TGTGCCAGTAGTCCTTCCGGGAGCCCGAATGAAAAACTGTTTTTT
TRBJ2-5,TRBV4-1,few,-,CASSQERHGGTQYF,TGCGCCAGCAGCCAAGAGAGGCATGGGGGGACCCAGTACTTC
TRBJ1-2,TRBV4-1,many,-,CASSRLRGLPAF,TGCGCCAGCAGCCGGTTACGGGGCCTTCCAGCCTTC
TRBJ1-2,TRBV30,many,-,CAWMSGREGGYTF,TGTGCCTGGATGTCAGGCAGAGAGGGTGGCTACACCTTC
TRBJ2-3,TRBV2,once,-,CASRNEEFSTDTQYF,TGTGCCAGCAGGAACGAAGAGTTCAGCACAGATACGCAGTATTTT
TRBJ2-1,TRBV7-2,many,TRBD1,CASSLVWTGDNEQFF,TGTGCCAGCAGCTTAGTGTGGACAGGGGACAATGAGCAGTTCTTC
TRBJ2-1,TRBV20-1,many,-,CSAPRGGTYNEQFF,TGCAGTGCCCCAAGGGGGGGCACCTACAATGAGCAGTTCTTC
TRBJ2-7,TRBV5-5,many,TRBD2,CASILAPAGTYEQYF,TGTGCCAGCATCTTGGCCCCAGCGGGAACCTACGAGCAGTACTTC
TRBJ2-3,TRBV7-3,many,-,CASSLPSDTQYF,TGTGCCAGCAGCCTCCCGTCGGATACGCAGTATTTT
TRBJ2-1,TRBV29-1,many,TRBD2,CSVEVAGGPFLPYNEQFF,TGCAGCGTTGAAGTGGCGGGAGGGCCTTTTTTGCCCTACAATGAGCAGTTCTTC
TRBJ2-1,TRBV6-2/TRBV6-3,many,-,CASEYLGLGREQFF,TGTGCCAGCGAATATTTGGGACTCGGAAGGGAGCAGTTCTTC
TRBJ2-7,TRBV12-3/TRBV12-4,-,-,CASRGTVSYEQYF,TGTGCCAGCAGGGGGACGGTCTCCTACGAGCAGTACTTC
TRBJ2-1,TRBV7-2,many,-,CASSLAGGPYNEQFF,TGTGCCAGCAGCTTAGCGGGAGGCCCCTACAATGAGCAGTTCTTC